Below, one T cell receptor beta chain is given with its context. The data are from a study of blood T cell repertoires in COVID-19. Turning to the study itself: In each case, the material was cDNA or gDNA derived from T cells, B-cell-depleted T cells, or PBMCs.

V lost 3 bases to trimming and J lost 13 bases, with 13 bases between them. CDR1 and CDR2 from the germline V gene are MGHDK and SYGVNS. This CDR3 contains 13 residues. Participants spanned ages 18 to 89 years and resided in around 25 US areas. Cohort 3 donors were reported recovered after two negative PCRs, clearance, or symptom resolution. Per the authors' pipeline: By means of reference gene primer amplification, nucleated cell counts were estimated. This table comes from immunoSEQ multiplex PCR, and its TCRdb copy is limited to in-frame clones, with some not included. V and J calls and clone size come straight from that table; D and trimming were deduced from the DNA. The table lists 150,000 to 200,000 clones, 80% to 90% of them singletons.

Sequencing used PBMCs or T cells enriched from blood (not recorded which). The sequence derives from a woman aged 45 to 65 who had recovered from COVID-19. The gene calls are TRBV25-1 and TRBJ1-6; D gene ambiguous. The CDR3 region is CASSDLQYGPLHF. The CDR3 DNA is TGTGCCAGCAGTGATCTGCAGTATGGCCCCCTCCACTTT.